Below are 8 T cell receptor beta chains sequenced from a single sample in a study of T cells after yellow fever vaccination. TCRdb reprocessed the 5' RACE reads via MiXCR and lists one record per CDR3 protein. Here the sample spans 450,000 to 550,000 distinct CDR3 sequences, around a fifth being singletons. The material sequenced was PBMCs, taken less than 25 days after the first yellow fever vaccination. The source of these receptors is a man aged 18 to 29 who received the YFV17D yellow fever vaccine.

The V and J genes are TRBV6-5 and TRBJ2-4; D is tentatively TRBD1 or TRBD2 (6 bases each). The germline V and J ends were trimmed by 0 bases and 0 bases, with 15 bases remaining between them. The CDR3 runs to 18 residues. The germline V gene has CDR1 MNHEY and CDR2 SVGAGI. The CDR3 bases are TGTGCCAGCAGTTACTCAGGGTGGGGGGCCTTAGCCAAAAACATTCAGTACTTC. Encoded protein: CASSYSGWGALAKNIQYF.

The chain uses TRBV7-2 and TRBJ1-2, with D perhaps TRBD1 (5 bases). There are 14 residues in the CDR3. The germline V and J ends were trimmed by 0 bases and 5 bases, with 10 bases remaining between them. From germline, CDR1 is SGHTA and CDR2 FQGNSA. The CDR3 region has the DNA TGTGCCAGCAGCTTAGCAGGGGCGCAATATGGCTACACCTTC. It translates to CASSLAGAQYGYTF.

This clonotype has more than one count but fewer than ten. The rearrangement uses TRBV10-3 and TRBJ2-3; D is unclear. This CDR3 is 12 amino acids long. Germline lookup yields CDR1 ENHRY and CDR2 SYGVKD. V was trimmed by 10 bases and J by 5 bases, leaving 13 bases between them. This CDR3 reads CATSPGVDTQYF. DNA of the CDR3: TGTGCCACCTCTCCGGGTGTAGATACGCAGTATTTT.

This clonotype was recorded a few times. In DNA form, the CDR3 reads TGCAGCGTTGCAGGGACACGGGCGCCCTACAATGAGCAGTTCTTC. Encoded protein: CSVAGTRAPYNEQFF. This chain connects TRBV29-1 to TRBJ2-1; D perhaps matches TRBD1 (6 bases). This CDR3 has 15 amino acids. CDR1 and CDR2 (germline): SQVTM, ANQGSEA. Trimming pared 4 bases from V and 2 bases from J, leaving 15 bases between.

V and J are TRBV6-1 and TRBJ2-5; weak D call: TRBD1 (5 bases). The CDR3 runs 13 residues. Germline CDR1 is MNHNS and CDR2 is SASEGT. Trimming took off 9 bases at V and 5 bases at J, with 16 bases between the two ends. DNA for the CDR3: TGTGCCAGTCGAAAACAGGTTGGGGAGACCCAGTACTTC. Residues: CASRKQVGETQYF.

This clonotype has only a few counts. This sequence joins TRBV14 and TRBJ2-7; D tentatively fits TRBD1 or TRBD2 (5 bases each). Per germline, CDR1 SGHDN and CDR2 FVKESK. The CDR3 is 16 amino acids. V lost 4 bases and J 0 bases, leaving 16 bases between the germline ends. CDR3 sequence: CASSRTSGPSSYEQYV. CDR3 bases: TGTGCCAGCAGCCGCACATCGGGACCGAGCTCCTACGAGCAGTACGTC.

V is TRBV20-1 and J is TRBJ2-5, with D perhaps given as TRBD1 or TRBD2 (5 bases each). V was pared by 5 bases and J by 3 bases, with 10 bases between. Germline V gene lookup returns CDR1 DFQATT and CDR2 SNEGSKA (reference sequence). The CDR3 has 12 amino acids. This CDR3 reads CSAGRGEETQYF. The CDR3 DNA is TGCAGTGCTGGCCGAGGGGAAGAGACCCAGTACTTC.

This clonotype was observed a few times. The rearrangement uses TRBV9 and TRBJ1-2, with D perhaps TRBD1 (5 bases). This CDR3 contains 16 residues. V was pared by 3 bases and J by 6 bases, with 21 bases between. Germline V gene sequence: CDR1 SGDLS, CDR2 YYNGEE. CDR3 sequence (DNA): TGTGCCAGCAGCGCCCGACCGGGACTGGGACCCCATGGCTACACCTTC. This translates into CASSARPGLGPHGYTF.